One and the same sample provided the 8 T cell receptor beta chains below, sequenced in a study of OX40 agonist ivuxolimab in advanced cancers. Here immunoSEQ multiplex PCR was the method, and the copy in TCRdb shows in-frame clones only, minus some. The profile covers some 30,000 clones, with about four fifths appearing a single time and roughly a fifth taken by the ten largest. The sample consisted of CD4+ or CD8+ T cells sorted from blood, taken in a trial of the OX40 agonist ivuxolimab. Every receptor here comes from an adult with an advanced solid tumor such as melanoma, head and neck, liver or kidney cancer.

This clone was seen a few times. The rearrangement joins TRBV10-3 to TRBJ2-7; D is possibly TRBD1 or TRBD2 (5 bases each). Germline values: CDR1 ENHRY, CDR2 SYGVKD. V lost 3 bases and J 5 bases, leaving 14 bases between the germline ends. CDR3 length: 14 residues. CDR3 amino acids: CAISEGDAKDEQYF. The CDR3 nucleotides are TGTGCCATCAGTGAAGGGGACGCCAAGGACGAGCAGTACTTC.

The chain links TRBV28 to TRBJ2-3, with 9 positions matching TRBD2. After removal of 6 bases from V and 5 bases from J, the junction contained 3 bases not matched to a gene. This CDR3 has 13 amino acids. Looked up from germline, CDR1 is MDHEN and CDR2 is SYDVKM. CDR3 amino acids: CASSRTSVDTQYF. DNA for the CDR3: TGTGCCAGCAGCCGGACTAGCGTAGATACGCAGTATTTT.

The J gene is TRBJ2-1, the V gene TRBV11-2; D possibly corresponds to TRBD2 (5 bases). The CDR3 spans 11 residues. V lost 2 bases and J 9 bases, leaving 5 bases between the germline ends. CDR1 SGHAT and CDR2 FQNNGV come from the germline V gene. This CDR3 reads CASSLSGEQFF. CDR3 nucleotides: TGTGCCAGCAGCTTAAGCGGTGAGCAGTTCTTC.

By share of the sample, this clone is medium-sized. The V gene is TRBV4-1, the J gene TRBJ2-7, with D uncertain. From germline, CDR1 is MGHRA and CDR2 YSYEKL. V gave up 4 bases and J gave up 2 bases, with 21 bases separating them. The CDR3 runs to 17 residues. CDR3 in amino acids: CASSLISRPETPYEQYF. The CDR3 bases are TGCGCCAGCAGCCTCATTAGCCGCCCGGAGACCCCCTACGAGCAGTACTTC.

This clone is a singleton in its sample. The chain links TRBV27 to TRBJ1-1, with 8 bases fitting TRBD1. The trim removed 6 bases at V and 4 bases at J, leaving 4 bases unmatched. The CDR3 has 13 residues. Germline V gene lookup returns CDR1 MNHEY and CDR2 SMNVEV (reference sequence). The CDR3 nucleotides are TGTGCCAGCAGCCCTACAGGGGGCACTGAAGCTTTCTTT. Its protein product is CASSPTGGTEAFF.

J is TRBJ2-3 and V is TRBV29-1; 7 bases match TRBD1. The CDR3 has 13 amino acids. With 6 bases clipped from V and 0 bases from J, the junction kept 3 bases outside the gene matches. CDR1 and CDR2 from the germline V gene are SQVTM and ANQGSEA. CDR3 residues: CSVRTGSTDTQYF. The CDR3 nucleotides are TGCAGCGTCCGGACAGGCAGCACAGATACGCAGTATTTT.

The CDR3 spells CASSPRGESSYEQYF. CDR3 nucleotide sequence: TGTGCCAGCAGCCCCAGGGGGGAATCCTCCTACGAGCAGTACTTC. The chain combines TRBV7-3 with TRBJ2-7; a weak D match, TRBD1 (7 bases). Per germline, CDR1 SGHTA and CDR2 FQGTGA. Trimming left V 5 bases short and J 0 bases short, with 14 bases between. This CDR3 has 15 amino acids.

The chain links TRBV7-3 to TRBJ2-1, with 12 bases fitting TRBD2. The CDR3 totals 16 residues. The junction had 7 bases not matched to a gene; V was cut back by 5 bases and J by 5 bases. The germline CDR1 and CDR2 sequences are SGHTA and FQGTGA. CDR3 bases: TGTGCCAGCAGCGACACGACTAGCGGGAGACACAATGAGCAGTTCTTC. It encodes CASSDTTSGRHNEQFF. Full variable domain (rest looked up from reference TRBV7-3 and TRBJ2-1): GAGVSQTPSNKVTEKGKYVELRCDPISGHTALYWYRQSLGQGPEFLIYFQGTGAADDSGLPNDRFFAVRPEGSVSTLKIQRTERGDSAVYLCASSDTTSGRHNEQFFGPGTRLTVL.